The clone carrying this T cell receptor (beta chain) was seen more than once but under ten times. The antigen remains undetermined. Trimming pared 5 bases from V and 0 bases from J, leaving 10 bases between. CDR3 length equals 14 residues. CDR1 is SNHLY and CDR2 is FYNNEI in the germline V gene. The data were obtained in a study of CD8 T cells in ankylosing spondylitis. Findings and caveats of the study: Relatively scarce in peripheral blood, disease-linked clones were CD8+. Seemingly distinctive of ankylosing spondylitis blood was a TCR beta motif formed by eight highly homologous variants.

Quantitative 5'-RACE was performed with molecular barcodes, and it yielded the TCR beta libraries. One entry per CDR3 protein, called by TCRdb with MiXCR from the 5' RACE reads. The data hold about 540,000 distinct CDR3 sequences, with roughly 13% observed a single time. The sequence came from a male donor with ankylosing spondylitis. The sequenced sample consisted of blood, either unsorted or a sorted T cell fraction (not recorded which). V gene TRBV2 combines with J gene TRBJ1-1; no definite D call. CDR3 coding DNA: TGTGCCAGCAGTTCCGAACGCATGAACACTGAAGCTTTCTTT. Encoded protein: CASSSERMNTEAFF.